This TCR beta chain was found in a study of blood T cell repertoires in COVID-19. Data came from immunoSEQ multiplex PCR; TCRdb stores just in-frame clones and leaves some out. The data hold 150,000 to 200,000 clones, with 92% observed a single time. This CDR3 spans 15 amino acids. V lost 1 base and J lost 2, with 10 bases in between. Germline CDR1 reads SSHAT; CDR2 reads FNYEAQ (reference sequence). Patients at the Seattle site were enrolled during active infection and followed longitudinally. The gene calls are TRBV7-7 and TRBJ2-3; tentatively, D is TRBD1 (5 bases). The sequence derives from a man aged 25 to 45 with COVID-19, enrolled during active disease. Sequenced input: peripheral blood. DNA of the CDR3: TGTGCCAGCAGCTTAGGTCAGGGATACACAGATACGCAGTATTTT. It specifies CASSLGQGYTDTQYF. The variable domain in full, completed from reference TRBV7-7 and TRBJ2-3, reads GAGVSQSPRYKVTKRGQDVTLRCDPISSHATLYWYQQALGQGPEFLTYFNYEAQPDKSGLPSDRFSAERPEGSISTLTIQRTEQRDSAMYRCASSLGQGYTDTQYFGPGTRLTVL.